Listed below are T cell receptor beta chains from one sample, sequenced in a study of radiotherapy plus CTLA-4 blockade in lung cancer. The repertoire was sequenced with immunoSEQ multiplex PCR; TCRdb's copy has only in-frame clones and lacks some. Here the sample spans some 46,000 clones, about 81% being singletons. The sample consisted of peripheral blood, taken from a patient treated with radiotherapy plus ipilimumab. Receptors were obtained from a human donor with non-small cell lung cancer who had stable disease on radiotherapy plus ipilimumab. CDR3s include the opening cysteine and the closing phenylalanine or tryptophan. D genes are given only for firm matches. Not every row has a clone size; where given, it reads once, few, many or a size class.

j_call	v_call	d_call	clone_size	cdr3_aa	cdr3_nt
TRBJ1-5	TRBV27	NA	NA	CASSFGVNQPQHF	TGTGCCAGCAGTTTCGGGGTGAATCAGCCCCAGCATTTT
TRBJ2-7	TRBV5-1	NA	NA	CASSLWGGVMDRAYEQYF	TGCGCCAGCAGCTTGTGGGGAGGGGTGATGGACAGAGCCTACGAGCAGTACTTC
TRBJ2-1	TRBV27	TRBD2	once	CASIKREGPYNEQFF	TGTGCCAGCATCAAGCGGGAGGGCCCCTACAATGAGCAGTTCTTC
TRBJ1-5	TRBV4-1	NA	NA	CASSQGGGPNQPQHF	TGCGCCAGCAGCCAAGGGGGGGGTCCCAATCAGCCCCAGCATTTT
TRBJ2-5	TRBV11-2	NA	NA	CASSLGVLEEETQYF	TGTGCCAGCAGCTTAGGCGTTCTGGAGGAAGAGACCCAGTACTTC
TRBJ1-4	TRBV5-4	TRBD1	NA	CASSLRQGDEKLFF	TGTGCCAGCAGCTTGAGACAGGGGGATGAAAAACTGTTTTTT
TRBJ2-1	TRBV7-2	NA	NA	CASSLGPSANNEQFF	TGTGCCAGCAGCTTAGGGCCTAGCGCCAACAATGAGCAGTTCTTC
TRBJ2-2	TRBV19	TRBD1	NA	CASSIADRGGKSTGELFF	TGTGCCAGTAGTATAGCGGACAGGGGGGGAAAGAGCACCGGGGAGCTGTTTTTT
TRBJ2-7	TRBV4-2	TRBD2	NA	CASSLGLAGVMIPHEQYF	TGTGCCAGCAGCCTCGGACTAGCGGGAGTCATGATTCCCCACGAGCAGTACTTC
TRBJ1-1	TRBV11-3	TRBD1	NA	CASTGGAVSGNTEAFF	TGTGCCAGCACAGGGGGCGCGGTTAGTGGGAACACTGAAGCTTTCTTT
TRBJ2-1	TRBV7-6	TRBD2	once	CASSVTSGSSYNEQFF	TGTGCCAGCAGCGTTACTAGCGGGAGCTCCTACAATGAGCAGTTCTTC
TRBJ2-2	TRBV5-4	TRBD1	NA	CASSLPGQGVTGELFF	TGTGCCAGCAGCTTACCGGGACAGGGGGTCACCGGGGAGCTGTTTTTT
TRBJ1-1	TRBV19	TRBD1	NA	CASSNNRDRVGAFF	TGTGCCAGTAGTAACAACCGGGACAGGGTGGGAGCTTTCTTT
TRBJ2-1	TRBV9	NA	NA	CASSVGGDRGEQFF	TGTGCCAGCAGCGTAGGCGGAGATAGGGGTGAGCAGTTCTTC
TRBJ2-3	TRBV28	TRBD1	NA	CASRTQGAGTDTQYF	TGTGCCAGCAGAACGCAGGGGGCAGGCACAGATACGCAGTATTTT
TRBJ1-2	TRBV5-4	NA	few	CASSLEADGYTF	TGTGCCAGCAGCTTGGAGGCGGATGGCTACACCTTC
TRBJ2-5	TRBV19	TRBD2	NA	CASHPSGRGVSRETQYF	TGTGCCAGTCACCCTAGCGGGAGAGGAGTTAGCAGGGAGACCCAGTACTTC
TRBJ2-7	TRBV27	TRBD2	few	CASRGLAGGYEQYF	TGTGCCAGCAGGGGACTAGCGGGAGGTTACGAGCAGTACTTC
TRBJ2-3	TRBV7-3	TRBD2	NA	CASSPGTSGLADTQYF	TGTGCCAGCAGCCCAGGGACTAGCGGTTTGGCAGATACGCAGTATTTT
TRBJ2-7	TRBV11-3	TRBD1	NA	CASSLDHGTGNHEQYF	TGTGCCAGCAGCTTAGATCATGGGACAGGGAACCACGAGCAGTACTTC
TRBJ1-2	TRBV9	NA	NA	CASSVDQGEGYTF	TGTGCCAGCAGCGTAGACCAGGGCGAGGGCTACACCTTC
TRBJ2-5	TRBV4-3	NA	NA	CASSQDLRPQETQYF	TGCGCCAGCAGCCAAGATCTCAGGCCCCAAGAGACCCAGTACTTC
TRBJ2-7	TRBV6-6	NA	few	CASRPGHNYEQYF	TGTGCCAGCAGGCCGGGACATAACTACGAGCAGTACTTC
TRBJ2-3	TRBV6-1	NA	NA	CASSAGARTDTQYF	TGTGCCAGCAGTGCGGGTGCCCGCACAGATACGCAGTATTTT
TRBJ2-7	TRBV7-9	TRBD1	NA	CASSQISGGQTYEQYF	TGTGCCAGCAGTCAGATTTCAGGGGGACAAACCTACGAGCAGTACTTC
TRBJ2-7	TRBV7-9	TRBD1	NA	CASTLLTGSNEQYF	TGTGCCAGCACGCTCCTGACAGGGAGCAACGAGCAGTACTTC
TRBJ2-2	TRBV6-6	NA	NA	CASSSTGTGNTGELFF	TGTGCCAGCAGTTCAACCGGGACTGGCAACACCGGGGAGCTGTTTTTT
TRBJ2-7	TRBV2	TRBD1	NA	CASRDRAIYEQYF	TGTGCCAGCAGGGACAGGGCGATCTACGAGCAGTACTTC
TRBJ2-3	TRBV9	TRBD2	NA	CASSTGTSGRGSTDTQYF	TGTGCCAGCAGCACCGGGACTAGCGGGAGGGGGAGCACAGATACGCAGTATTTT
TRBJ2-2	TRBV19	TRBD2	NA	CASSIRGLAGRAGELFF	TGTGCCAGTAGTATACGGGGACTAGCGGGAAGGGCCGGGGAGCTGTTTTTT
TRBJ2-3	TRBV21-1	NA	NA	CASSKSGKAGAATDTQYF	TGTGCCAGCAGCAAGTCGGGAAAAGCGGGAGCGGCGACAGATACGCAGTATTTT
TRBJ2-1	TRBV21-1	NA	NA	CASSITSGLSSYNEQFF	TGTGCCAGCAGCATTACTAGCGGACTAAGCTCCTACAATGAGCAGTTCTTC
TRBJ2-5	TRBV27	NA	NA	CASQQGRQETQYF	TGTGCCAGCCAACAGGGACGCCAAGAGACCCAGTACTTC
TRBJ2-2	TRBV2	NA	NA	CASSEASNTGELFF	TGTGCCAGCAGTGAAGCCTCGAACACCGGGGAGCTGTTTTTT
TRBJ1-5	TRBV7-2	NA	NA	CASSLAGAGVSNQPQHF	TGTGCCAGCAGCCTAGCAGGTGCGGGTGTAAGCAATCAGCCCCAGCATTTT
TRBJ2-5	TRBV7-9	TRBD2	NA	CASSSRLAGLQETQYF	TGTGCCAGCAGCTCCAGACTAGCGGGGCTCCAAGAGACCCAGTACTTC
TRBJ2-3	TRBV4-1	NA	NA	CASSQDRAGGADTQYF	TGCGCCAGCAGCCAAGATAGGGCGGGCGGGGCAGATACGCAGTATTTT
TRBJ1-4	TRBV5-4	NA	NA	CASSLQGLPSEKLFF	TGTGCCAGCAGCTTACAGGGTTTGCCGAGCGAAAAACTGTTTTTT
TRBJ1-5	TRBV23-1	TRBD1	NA	CASNRRTGSVYNQPQHF	TGCGCCAGCAACCGGAGGACAGGGTCGGTTTATAATCAGCCCCAGCATTTT
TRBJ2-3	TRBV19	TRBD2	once	CASSISSGSTDTQYF	TGTGCCAGTAGTATCTCTAGCGGGAGTACAGATACGCAGTATTTT
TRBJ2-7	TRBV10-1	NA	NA	CASSEFYPWDKEEQYF	TGCGCCAGCAGTGAGTTCTACCCGTGGGACAAGGAGGAGCAGTACTTC